Following are 15 T cell receptor beta chains from one sample sequenced in a study of long-term antiretroviral therapy in people with HIV. The assay used was immunoSEQ (version v3.0), run at survey level. This table comes from immunoSEQ multiplex PCR, and its TCRdb copy is limited to in-frame clones, with some not included. Of 20,000 to 25,000 clones listed, 81% were seen once; the top ten hold about 12%. Here the sequenced sample was unsorted PBMCs, taken 0.1 years before starting antiretroviral therapy. The source of these receptors is a man aged 40-49 years with HIV.

DNA of the CDR3: TGTGCCAGCAGTGTTTTAAGCGGGGGGGCAGATACGCAGTATTTT. Translating gives CASSVLSGGADTQYF. This chain joins TRBV6-1 and TRBJ2-3, with 10 bases fitting TRBD2. V lost 4 bases to trimming and J lost 4 bases; unmatched junction nucleotides: 5. Germline CDR1 reads MNHNS; CDR2 reads SASEGT. This CDR3 contains 15 residues.

V is TRBV25-1 and J is TRBJ1-5; D possibly corresponds to TRBD1 (5 bases). The V end was cut by 3 bases, the J end by 7 bases, with 13 bases between. The germline gives CDR1 MGHDK, CDR2 SYGVNS. This CDR3 region has 14 residues. The CDR3 bases are TGTGCCAGCAGTGAGGTTGGGGCAGGGCAGCCCCAGCATTTT. This codes for CASSEVGAGQPQHF.

The sample holds a few counts of this clone. V usage is TRBV28 and J usage is TRBJ1-2; D call uncertain. Trimming removed 5 bases at V and 1 base at J, with 5 bases between. The germline CDR1 and CDR2 sequences are MDHEN and SYDVKM. This CDR3 comprises 12 residues. The CDR3 sequence: CASSRGNYGYTF. Written as DNA, the CDR3 is TGTGCCAGCAGTCGCGGTAACTATGGCTACACCTTC.

V gene TRBV5-1 combines with J gene TRBJ1-1; the D gene is possibly TRBD1 (6 bases). Germline lookup yields CDR1 SGHRS and CDR2 YFSETQ. The CDR3 consists of 14 residues. V was pared by 4 bases and J by 0 bases, with 10 bases between. This chain's CDR3 is CASSPGDLNTEAFF. CDR3 nucleotides: TGCGCCAGCAGCCCAGGGGACTTGAACACTGAAGCTTTCTTT.

The gene calls are TRBV4-1 and TRBJ2-6; D is unclear. The CDR3 runs to 19 residues. Germline V gene sequence: CDR1 MGHRA, CDR2 YSYEKL. Deletions cut 4 bases from V and 2 bases from J, with 21 bases between. CDR3 loop: CASSPFLGSALTGANVLTF. CDR3 DNA: TGCGCCAGCAGCCCTTTTTTGGGCAGCGCCCTGACTGGGGCCAACGTCCTGACTTTC.

The chain couples TRBV7-6 to TRBJ2-1; the match to TRBD2 covers 12 bases. There are 19 residues in the CDR3. The germline gives CDR1 SGHVS, CDR2 FNYEAQ. V shed 3 bases, J shed 0 bases, and the junction held 9 bases outside the gene matches. The CDR3 sequence is CASSFWTSGVSSSYNEQFF. Written as DNA, the CDR3 is TGTGCCAGCAGCTTCTGGACTAGCGGGGTCTCAAGCTCCTACAATGAGCAGTTCTTC.

Only a few counts were recorded for this clone. V and J are TRBV6-1 and TRBJ2-7, with D possibly being TRBD2 (6 bases). The ends were cut back, 5 bases at V and 3 bases at J, with 14 bases in the middle. Germline-derived CDR1 and CDR2 are MNHNS and SASEGT. CDR3 length: 14 amino acids. The DNA for the CDR3 is TGTGCCAGCAGTTTACAGACTAGAAACTACGAGCAGTACTTC. Translation gives CASSLQTRNYEQYF.

V and J are TRBV20-1 and TRBJ1-1; D not certain. CDR1 DFQATT and CDR2 SNEGSKA come from the germline V gene (reference sequence). This CDR3 has 11 amino acids. V dropped 3 bases and J dropped 4 bases, with 6 bases sitting between them. CDR3 nucleotide sequence: TGCAGTGCTAGGGGCGCCACTGAAGCTTTCTTT. Translated, it gives CSARGATEAFF.

The chain uses TRBV9 and TRBJ1-6; the D gene is possibly TRBD1 (5 bases). The V end was cut by 4 bases, the J end by 13 bases, with 18 bases between. Germline CDR1 and CDR2: SGDLS and YYNGEE. The CDR3 covers 14 residues. CDR3 loop: CASSLGRGLMPLHF. The CDR3 nucleotides read TGTGCCAGCAGCCTCGGAAGGGGCTTAATGCCCCTCCACTTT.

J is TRBJ1-2 and V is TRBV4-2; D not resolved. This CDR3 is 12 amino acids long. Trimming left V 6 bases short and J 5 bases short, with 10 bases between. The V gene's germline CDR1 is LGHNA and CDR2 YNFKEQ. CDR3 protein: CASRNPNYGYTF. The CDR3 DNA is TGTGCCAGCAGGAACCCGAATTATGGCTACACCTTC.

The chain joins TRBV7-2 to TRBJ2-7, with 10 bases identical to TRBD2. The CDR3 has 16 amino acids. J gave up 3 bases and V 5 bases, and 10 bases lay outside the gene matches. Germline V lookup: CDR1 SGHTA, CDR2 FQGNSA. CDR3 amino acids: CASSPVASGRGYEQYF. CDR3 in DNA: TGTGCCAGCAGCCCCGTGGCGAGCGGGAGGGGCTACGAGCAGTACTTC.

This clone was seen only a few times. The chain combines TRBV7-9 with TRBJ2-7; TRBD1 matches 9 bases. With V trimmed by 6 bases and J by 3 bases, 9 bases remained unmatched. The germline V gene encodes CDR1 SEHNR and CDR2 FQNEAQ (reference sequence). CDR3 length equals 15 residues. The CDR3 DNA is TGTGCCAGCAGACCACGGACAGGGGACGGCTACGAGCAGTACTTC. Protein: CASRPRTGDGYEQYF.

The V call is TRBV25-1, the J call TRBJ2-2; 14 positions agree with TRBD2. The J segment lost 10 bases and the V segment lost 8 bases, leaving 3 bases of the junction unmatched. Germline values: CDR1 MGHDK, CDR2 SYGVNS. The CDR3 sequence is 13 residues long. The CDR3 spells CASGTSGRLELFF. CDR3 DNA sequence: TGTGCCAGCGGGACTAGCGGGAGATTGGAGCTGTTTTTT.

This clone was recorded a few times. CDR3 region: CATSRDQGFYEQYF. CDR3 bases: TGTGCCACCAGCAGAGATCAGGGCTTCTACGAGCAGTACTTC. The chain combines TRBV15 with TRBJ2-7, with D possibly matching TRBD1 (5 bases). Germline V gene lookup returns CDR1 LNHNV and CDR2 YYDKDF (reference sequence). Trimming stripped 0 bases from V and 3 bases from J, with 9 bases between. The CDR3 spans 14 residues.

The chain uses TRBV19 and TRBJ2-3; D perhaps matches TRBD2 (6 bases). The V and J ends lost 3 bases and 6 bases respectively, with 16 bases between them. The germline V gene encodes CDR1 LNHDA and CDR2 SQIVND (reference sequence). The length of the CDR3 is 15 residues. CDR3 nucleotides: TGTGCCAGTAGTATTTGGGGACTGACCCCGGATACGCAGTATTTT. Protein sequence: CASSIWGLTPDTQYF.